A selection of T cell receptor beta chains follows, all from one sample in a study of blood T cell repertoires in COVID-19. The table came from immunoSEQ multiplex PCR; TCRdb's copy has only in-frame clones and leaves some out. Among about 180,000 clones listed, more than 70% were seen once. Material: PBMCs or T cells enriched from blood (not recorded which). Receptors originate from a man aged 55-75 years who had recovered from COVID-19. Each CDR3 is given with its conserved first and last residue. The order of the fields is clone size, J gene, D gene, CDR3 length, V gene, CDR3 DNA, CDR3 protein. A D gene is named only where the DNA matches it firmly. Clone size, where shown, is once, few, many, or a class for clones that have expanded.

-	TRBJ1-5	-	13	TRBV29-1	TGCAGCGTTGTAGGGACTGGGGGAGGGCCCCAGCATTTT	CSVVGTGGGPQHF
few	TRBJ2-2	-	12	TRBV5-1	TGCGCCAGCGGACATCTCACCGGGGAGCTGTTTTTT	CASGHLTGELFF
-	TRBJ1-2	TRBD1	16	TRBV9	TGTGCCAGCAGATACAGCACCGGGACAGGGCACTATGGCTACACCTTC	CASRYSTGTGHYGYTF
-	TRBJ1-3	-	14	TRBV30	TGTGCCTCGATCAATGGCGGCTCTGGAAACACCATATATTTT	CASINGGSGNTIYF
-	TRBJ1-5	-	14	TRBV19	TGTGCCAGTAGTGGGGGAGGTGATTATCAGCCCCAGCATTTT	CASSGGGDYQPQHF
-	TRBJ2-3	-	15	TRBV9	TGTGCCAGCAGCGCATCCGGGACTTTCACAGATACGCAGTATTTT	CASSASGTFTDTQYF
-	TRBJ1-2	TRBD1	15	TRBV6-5	TGTGCCAGCAGTCCCCGTTTGGACAGGGTAGAGGGCTACACCTTC	CASSPRLDRVEGYTF
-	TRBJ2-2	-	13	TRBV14	TGTGCCAGCAGCCACAGTATCCCCGGGGAGCTGTTTTTT	CASSHSIPGELFF
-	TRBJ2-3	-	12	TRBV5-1	TGCGCCAGCAGCTTGGAGACTGATACGCAGTATTTT	CASSLETDTQYF
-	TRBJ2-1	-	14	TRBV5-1	TGCGCCAGCAGCTTGTACCCCGCAGGCGATGAGCAGTTCTTC	CASSLYPAGDEQFF
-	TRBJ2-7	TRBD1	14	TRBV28	TGTGCCAGCAGTGCATACAGGGGTATCTACGAGCAGTACTTC	CASSAYRGIYEQYF
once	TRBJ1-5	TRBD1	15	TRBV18	TGTGCCAGCTCACCGTCGGTACAGGGGAATCAGCCCCAGCATTTT	CASSPSVQGNQPQHF
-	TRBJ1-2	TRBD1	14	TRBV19	TGTGCCAGTAGTACAAGGGACAGCTACTATGGCTACACCTTC	CASSTRDSYYGYTF
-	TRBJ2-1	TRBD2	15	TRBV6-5	TGTGCCAGCAGTCCGATAGCGGGTGTCCTCAATGAGCAGTTCTTC	CASSPIAGVLNEQFF
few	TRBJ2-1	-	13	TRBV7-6	TGTGCCAGCAGCGCGGGACTCCTTTTTGAACAGTTCTTC	CASSAGLLFEQFF
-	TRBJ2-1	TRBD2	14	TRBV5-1	TGCGCCAGCAGCGATACTAGCGGGAGAAATGAGCAGTTCTTC	CASSDTSGRNEQFF
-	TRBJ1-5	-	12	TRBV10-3	TGTGCCATCAGTGAGCCGGGGCAGCCCCAGCATTTT	CAISEPGQPQHF
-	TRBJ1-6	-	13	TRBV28	TGTGCCAGCAGTTTTGGAGGGGATTCACCCCTCCACTTT	CASSFGGDSPLHF
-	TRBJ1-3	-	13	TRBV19	TGTGCCAGTAGTATACGCTCTGGAAACACCATATATTTT	CASSIRSGNTIYF
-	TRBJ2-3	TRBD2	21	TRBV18	TGTGCCAGCTCACCCTCCAGGGACCCGGGACTAGCGGCTCCGTCGTGGTATACGCAGTATTTT	CASSPSRDPGLAAPSWYTQYF
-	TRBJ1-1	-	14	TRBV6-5	TGTGCCAGCAATAGTAGGGGGGGGGTCTCTGAAGCTTTCTTT	CASNSRGGVSEAFF
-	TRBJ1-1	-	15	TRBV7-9	TGTGCCAGCAGCTTAGCCCCCCGGGGGAACACTGAAGCTTTCTTT	CASSLAPRGNTEAFF
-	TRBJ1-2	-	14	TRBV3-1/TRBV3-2	TGTGCCAGCAGCCATTTGTCAGAAAACTATGGCTACACCTTC	CASSHLSENYGYTF
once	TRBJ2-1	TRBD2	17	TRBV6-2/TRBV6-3	TGTGCCAGCAGTTATTCGACTAGCGGGCTTTCCTACAATGAGCAGTTCTTC	CASSYSTSGLSYNEQFF
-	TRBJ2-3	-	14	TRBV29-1	TGCAGCGTTGCCCGGGGTCTCCGGCCAGATACGCAGTATTTT	CSVARGLRPDTQYF
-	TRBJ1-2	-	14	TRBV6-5	TGTGCCAGCAGTTACGCAGGAGGAACCTATGGCTACACCTTC	CASSYAGGTYGYTF
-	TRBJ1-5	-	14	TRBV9	TGTGCCAGCAGCGTGCAAGGGGGCAATCAGCCCCAGCATTTT	CASSVQGGNQPQHF
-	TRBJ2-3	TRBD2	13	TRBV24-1	TGTGCCACCAGCGGGACTATCACAGATACGCAGTATTTT	CATSGTITDTQYF
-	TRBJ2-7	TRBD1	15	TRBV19	TGTGCCAGTGCTACATCGGGACAGGGGGGCTACGAGCAGTACTTC	CASATSGQGGYEQYF
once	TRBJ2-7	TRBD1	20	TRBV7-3	TGTGCCAGCAGCTCTACTAGAGGGACAGGGGGCGTCTGGACTCAATACGAGCAGTACTTC	CASSSTRGTGGVWTQYEQYF
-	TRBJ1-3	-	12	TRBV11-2	TGTGCCAGCAGCTTAAATCAATACACCATATATTTT	CASSLNQYTIYF
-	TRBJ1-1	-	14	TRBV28	TGTGCCAGCAGTTTACCTTGGAGGGACACTGAAGCTTTCTTT	CASSLPWRDTEAFF
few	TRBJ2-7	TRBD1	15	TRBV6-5	TGTGCCAGCAGCCTCCGTGGCGGACAGGCCTACGAGCAGTACTTC	CASSLRGGQAYEQYF
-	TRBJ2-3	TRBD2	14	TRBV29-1	TGCAGCGTTGAAGTGGCTAGCGGAGGGGATACGCAGTATTTT	CSVEVASGGDTQYF
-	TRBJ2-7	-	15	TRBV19	TGTGCCAGTAGTCCCCGCTCCGGACAGACCTACGAGCAGTACTTC	CASSPRSGQTYEQYF
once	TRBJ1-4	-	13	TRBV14	TGTGCCAGCAGCCCACCACCCGGGGAAAAACTGTTTTTT	CASSPPPGEKLFF
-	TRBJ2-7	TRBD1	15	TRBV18	TGTGCCAGCTCAGCCGACAGGGGGGGACACTACGAGCAGTACTTC	CASSADRGGHYEQYF
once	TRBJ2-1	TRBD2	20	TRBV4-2	TGTGCCAGCAGCCAAGATGTATTGGCGGGGGGGGTGTTCTCCTACAATGAGCAGTTCTTC	CASSQDVLAGGVFSYNEQFF
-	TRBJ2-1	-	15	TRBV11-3	TGTGCCAGCATGTCGGATCGAGGGCCGGAGAATGAGCAGTTCTTC	CASMSDRGPENEQFF
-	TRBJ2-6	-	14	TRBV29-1	TGCAGCGTTGAACACAACTCTGGGGCCAACGTCCTGACTTTC	CSVEHNSGANVLTF
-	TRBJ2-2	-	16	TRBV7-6	TGTGCCAGCAGCTTAGCTTGGGGTCGGGGCACCGGGGAGCTGTTTTTT	CASSLAWGRGTGELFF
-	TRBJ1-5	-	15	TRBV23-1	TGCGCCAGCAGTCAACCCCAGGGTAGGGGTCAGCCCCAGCATTTT	CASSQPQGRGQPQHF